The rows below give T cell receptor beta chains drawn from one sample of a study of CD8 T cells in Susac syndrome. TCRdb ran MiXCR on the immunoSEQ multiplex PCR reads and lists one entry per CDR3 protein. The sample records roughly 250,000 distinct CDR3 sequences, about 96% being singletons. The sequencing sample was made of CD4+ T cells from PBMCs. The source of these receptors is a human donor with Susac syndrome. The conserved cysteine and the conserved F or W are not part of the CDR3 here. The order of the fields is V gene, J gene, CDR3 protein.

V: TRBV29-1
J: TRBJ2-5
CDR3: SVGPAGVLQETQY

V: TRBV27
J: TRBJ2-1
CDR3: ASSLGPQNEQF

V: TRBV27
J: TRBJ2-2
CDR3: ASRDQDNTGELF

V: TRBV7-2
J: TRBJ1-3
CDR3: ASSKAKDSGNTIY

V: TRBV28
J: TRBJ1-2
CDR3: ASRLTWYGYT

V: TRBV20-1
J: TRBJ1-2
CDR3: SARTGGFYGYT

V: TRBV6-5
J: TRBJ2-1
CDR3: ASRRRFNSYNEQF

V: TRBV30
J: TRBJ1-2
CDR3: AWSITGNGYT

V: TRBV20-1
J: TRBJ1-2
CDR3: SARADGANYGYT

V: TRBV5-1
J: TRBJ2-7
CDR3: ASTDPSGIYEQY

V: TRBV9
J: TRBJ2-1
CDR3: ASSAPQGLSYNEQF